Given below is one T cell receptor beta chain in context. This entry belongs to a study of OX40 agonist ivuxolimab in advanced cancers. Study-level background: Administration of intravenous ivuxolimab to patients occurred every 2 weeks at 0.01 to 10 mg/kg. Hepatocellular carcinoma, melanoma, renal cell or head and neck cancer occurred in dose-escalation patients.

Data came from immunoSEQ multiplex PCR; TCRdb stores just in-frame clones and leaves some out. The sample lists tens of thousands of clones, less than 90% occurring once. The sample was CD4+ or CD8+ T cells sorted from blood, taken in a trial of the OX40 agonist ivuxolimab. The TCR comes from an adult with an advanced solid tumor such as melanoma, head and neck, liver or kidney cancer.

CDR3 in amino acids: CASSNFWGQNTEAFF. CDR3 nucleotide sequence: TGCGCCAGCTCGAATTTTTGGGGTCAGAACACTGAAGCTTTCTTT. This chain links TRBV5-1 with TRBJ1-1; no reliable D call. This CDR3 is 15 amino acids long. Germline-derived CDR1 and CDR2 are SGHRS and YFSETQ. Trimming pared 7 bases from V and 1 base from J, leaving 17 bases between.